These T cell receptor beta chains were read from a single sample in a study of blood T cells in healthy people across ages. TCRdb ran MiXCR on the 5' RACE reads and lists one entry per CDR3 protein. The sample records 850,000 to 1,000,000 distinct CDR3 sequences, around 54% being singletons. The sequenced sample consisted of blood. These receptors originate from a woman aged 60 to 75 in good health. The CDR3 runs from the conserved cysteine through the conserved F or W. A D gene is named only where the DNA matches it firmly. Size values are once, few and many counts, or a class for expanded clones, and some rows have none.

j_call d_call clone_size v_call cdr3_aa cdr3_nt
TRBJ2-7 . . TRBV13 CASSLEWGGNSEQYF TGTGCCAGCAGCTTAGAGTGGGGCGGCAATTCCGAGCAGTACTTC
TRBJ1-2 TRBD1 . TRBV6-1 CASSAGQNLANYGYTF TGTGCCAGCAGTGCGGGACAGAACTTAGCTAACTATGGCTACACCTTC
TRBJ2-4 TRBD1 few TRBV29-1 CSVWGQAKNIQYF TGCAGCGTTTGGGGACAGGCCAAAAACATTCAGTACTTC
TRBJ2-3 TRBD1 few TRBV5-4 CASSRGQGKTDTQYF TGTGCCAGCAGCCGCGGACAGGGGAAGACAGATACGCAGTATTTT
TRBJ2-5 TRBD2 . TRBV4-3 CAGSQRMPGGPGETQYF TGCGCCGGCAGCCAACGGATGCCGGGAGGGCCTGGGGAGACCCAGTACTTC
TRBJ2-3 . . TRBV20-1 CSARVSGTDTQYF TGCAGTGCTAGAGTTAGCGGCACAGATACGCAGTATTTT
TRBJ2-3 . . TRBV11-1 CASSQLRRGRSSYTDTQYF TGTGCCAGCAGCCAATTGAGGAGAGGGCGTTCCAGCTACACAGATACGCAGTATTTT
TRBJ1-2 . few TRBV29-1 CSVEDREGLYGYTF TGCAGCGTTGAAGATCGTGAGGGGCTCTATGGCTACACCTTC
TRBJ2-1 TRBD2 . TRBV10-3 CAIHGSGRNRSSYNEQFF TGTGCCATCCACGGCTCCGGGAGGAACCGCAGCTCCTACAATGAGCAGTTCTTC
TRBJ2-3 . few TRBV7-2 CASRHGGIRRTDTQYF TGTGCCAGCCGCCACGGAGGGATTAGGAGAACAGATACGCAGTATTTT
TRBJ1-1 . . TRBV7-3 CASSSGMGTEAFF TGTGCCAGCAGCTCCGGTATGGGCACTGAAGCTTTCTTT
TRBJ2-6 TRBD1 . TRBV20-1 CSAREGQGALGANVLTF TGCAGTGCTAGAGAGGGACAGGGGGCGTTGGGGGCCAACGTCCTGACTTTC
TRBJ2-7 TRBD2 . TRBV7-6 CASSLSGLAGEGDEQYF TGTGCCAGCAGCCTATCGGGACTAGCGGGAGAGGGTGACGAGCAGTACTTC
TRBJ2-5 . . TRBV12-3/TRBV12-4 CASRKLDQETQYF TGTGCCAGCAGGAAACTAGATCAAGAGACCCAGTACTTC
TRBJ2-7 TRBD1 many TRBV20-1 CSAYGTGRAYEQYF TGCAGTGCTTACGGGACAGGGAGGGCCTACGAGCAGTACTTC
TRBJ2-5 TRBD2 . TRBV28 CAGSSNLGTSGSLDRFRETQYF TGTGCCGGCAGTTCCAACCTCGGGACTAGCGGGAGTCTAGATCGGTTCCGAGAGACCCAGTACTTC
TRBJ2-5 . . TRBV7-9 CASSAYSDTSYF TGTGCCAGCAGCGCATACTCGGACACCTCGTACTTC